The T cell receptor beta chain under discussion was sequenced for a study of T cells after yellow fever vaccination. Study context: Fractions with few cells were prepared using SMART-Seq v4 Ultra Low Input.

Study-level findings and limits: Contaminating bulk clonotypes could be abundant in FACS-sorted repertoires.

Generation of TCR cDNA used 5'RACE template switching (which added a universal primer site and UMIs). TCRdb re-derived calls from the 5' RACE reads in MiXCR, one entry per CDR3 protein. The top ten hold approximately 19% of the sample, which has approximately 300,000 distinct CDR3 sequences, 8.7% seen once. This clonotype was recorded only once. Its antigen is as yet unknown. CDR1 and CDR2 from the germline V gene are SGHRS and YFSETQ. The CDR3 covers 16 residues. V shed 0 bases and J 4 bases; nucleotides not matched to a gene: 6. The receptor's source is a man younger than 35 who received the YFV17D yellow fever vaccine. This chain joins TRBV5-1 and TRBJ2-3, with 9 bases identical to TRBD2. Sample: PBMCs, taken on the day of the first yellow fever vaccination. CDR3 in DNA: TGCGCCAGCAGCTTGGGCGGGGGGGCTGGTGCAGATACGCAGTATTTT. Residues: CASSLGGGAGADTQYF.